Presented here are 28 T cell receptor beta chains from one specimen sequenced in a study of Ad26.COV2.S vaccination and SARS-CoV-2 variants. Treatment indicated: roughly 18 received Ad26.COV2.S at low or high dose, single or two shots; roughly five received placebo; per-sample allocation not given. Following the first vaccine or placebo injection, samples were taken on day 63. Assay used: immunoSEQ multiplex PCR; TCRdb lists only in-frame clones, some missing. The sample includes about 330,000 clones, around 90% of them seen just once. Sequenced material: peripheral blood, taken in a trial of Ad26.COV2.S vaccine versus placebo. The receptors stem from a person aged 18-60 years who received the Ad26.COV2.S COVID-19 vaccine or a placebo.

This clone has a single count. The chain joins TRBV18 to TRBJ1-3; unclear D gene. The CDR3 is 17 residues long. CDR1 is KGHSH, CDR2 LQKENI, per germline. Deletions cut 2 bases from V and 0 bases from J, with 14 bases between. The CDR3 here is CASSPATSPSSGNTIYF. The CDR3 nucleotides read TGTGCCAGCTCACCAGCGACTTCTCCTTCCTCTGGAAACACCATATATTTT.

This clone was counted a single time. The gene calls are TRBV6-5 and TRBJ2-2, with D perhaps TRBD1 (6 bases). CDR3 length equals 14 residues. Between the trimmed V and J ends, which lost 2 bases and 4 bases, there was a span of 8 bases. The germline V gene encodes CDR1 MNHEY and CDR2 SVGAGI. CDR3 nucleotide sequence: TGTGCCAGCAGTTACGGCAGGGGCACCGGGGAGCTGTTTTTT. Protein product: CASSYGRGTGELFF.

V and J are TRBV4-3 and TRBJ1-1; D is uncertain. The CDR3 consists of 16 residues. Germline V CDR1 and CDR2: LGHNA, YSLEER. The germline V and J ends were trimmed by 0 bases and 3 bases, with 14 bases remaining between them. The CDR3 spells CASSQEMYGRDTEAFF. As DNA, the CDR3 is TGCGCCAGCAGCCAAGAAATGTACGGGCGGGACACTGAAGCTTTCTTT.

This sequence joins TRBV19 and TRBJ2-7; TRBD1 matches at 8 bases. CDR3 size: 14 residues. From germline, CDR1 is LNHDA and CDR2 SQIVND (reference sequence). J gave up 5 bases and V 4 bases, and 7 bases lay outside the gene matches. CDR3 sequence: CASSNTGGSNEQYV. CDR3 DNA sequence: TGTGCCAGTAGTAACACAGGGGGGTCGAACGAGCAGTACGTC.

J is TRBJ2-7 and V is TRBV7-2; no firm D call. This CDR3 is 13 amino acids long. Trimming cost V 0 bases and J 4 bases, with 7 bases left between them. Germline CDR1 reads SGHTA; CDR2 reads FQGNSA. The CDR3 bases are TGTGCCAGCAGCTTAGCGCACGGGTACGAGCAGTACTTC. Protein: CASSLAHGYEQYF.

The chain uses TRBV29-1 and TRBJ2-4, with D possibly TRBD2 on 6 matching bases. V was shortened by 7 bases and J by 0 bases, with 13 bases between the two germline ends. CDR1 and CDR2 from the germline V gene are SQVTM and ANQGSEA. This CDR3 region has 14 residues. CDR3 bases: TGCAGCGCGACTAGTCCTCTAGCCAAAAACATTCAGTACTTC. This encodes CSATSPLAKNIQYF.

The rearrangement links TRBV6-5 to TRBJ1-1; no firm D call. The germline V and J ends were trimmed by 8 bases and 11 bases, with 27 bases remaining between them. In germline, CDR1 is MNHEY, CDR2 SVGAGI. This CDR3 has 15 amino acids. The CDR3 spells CASGSIGPKTVGAFF. Here the CDR3 DNA reads TGTGCCAGCGGGTCAATCGGACCCAAAACCGTAGGGGCTTTCTTT.

The rearrangement uses TRBV24-1 and TRBJ1-5; no definite D call. The V gene's germline CDR1 is KGHDR and CDR2 SFDVKD. Between the trimmed V and J ends, which lost 4 bases and 9 bases, there was a span of 18 bases. CDR3 length: 15 residues. DNA of the CDR3: TGTGCCACCAGTGAGGCGGGCCCCGGGGTATGGCCCCAGCATTTT. It yields the protein CATSEAGPGVWPQHF.

This clone was picked up a small number of times. The rearrangement joins TRBV12-3 or TRBV12-4 to TRBJ2-5; D may be TRBD1 (6 bases). V was clipped by 3 bases and J by 4 bases, with 9 bases between them. This CDR3 is 13 amino acids long. Written as DNA, the CDR3 is TGTGCCAGCAGTTTTGAACAGGGAGAGACCCAGTACTTC. Protein product: CASSFEQGETQYF.

The chain is built from TRBV5-1 and TRBJ1-1; 8 bases agree with TRBD1. The ends lost 4 bases at V and 1 base at J; junction bases unmatched: 9. CDR1 and CDR2 (germline): SGHRS, YFSETQ. The CDR3 length is 16 residues. CDR3 DNA sequence: TGCGCCAGCAGCCCCTTAAGACAGGGGCGGAACACTGAAGCTTTCTTT. This codes for CASSPLRQGRNTEAFF.

The chain carries TRBV3-1 (or the pseudogene TRBV3-2) and TRBJ2-1, with a weak D call TRBD2 (5 bases). V shed 10 bases and J shed 4 bases, with 23 bases lying between them. CDR1 and CDR2 from the germline V gene are LGHDT and YNNKEL (reference sequence). This CDR3 is built from 16 residues. The CDR3 bases are TGTGCCAACACCTTCCCAACACTTAGCGTTTACAATGAGCAGTTCTTC. This translates into CANTFPTLSVYNEQFF.

J is TRBJ2-7 and V is TRBV28; D may be TRBD2 (6 bases). CDR1 is MDHEN and CDR2 is SYDVKM in the germline V gene. The CDR3 extends over 13 amino acids. Trimming removed 3 bases from V and 3 bases from J, with 9 bases in between. This CDR3 is CASSLGGIYEQYF. The DNA of the CDR3 is TGTGCCAGCAGTTTGGGGGGTATCTACGAGCAGTACTTC. The full variable domain, in which reference TRBV28 and TRBJ2-7 provide the parts outside the CDR3, is DVKVTQSSRYLVKRTGEKVFLECVQDMDHENMFWYRQDPGLGLRLIYFSYDVKMKEKGDIPEGYSVSREKKERFSLILESASTNQTSMYLCASSLGGIYEQYFGPGTRLTVT.

J is TRBJ2-5 and V is TRBV30; D ambiguous. From germline, CDR1 is GTSNPN and CDR2 SVGIG (reference sequence). CDR3 length equals 9 residues. V shed 3 bases and J shed 5 bases, with 1 base lying between them. The CDR3 DNA reads as TGTGCCTGGAGGGAGACCCAGTACTTC. It translates to CAWRETQYF.

The genes are TRBV3-1 (or the pseudogene TRBV3-2) and TRBJ2-1; weak D call: TRBD2 (6 bases). The V gene lost 2 bases and the J gene lost 6 bases, with 14 bases spanning the gap. The CDR3 sequence is 15 residues long. Germline V lookup: CDR1 LGHDT, CDR2 YNNKEL (reference sequence). Here the CDR3 DNA reads TGTGCCAGCAGCCAATCGCGCGGGATACCCAATGAGCAGTTCTTC. Translation gives CASSQSRGIPNEQFF.

The gene calls are TRBV21-1 and TRBJ2-1; the table's TRBD1 call for D was not verified on the DNA. TRBV21-1 is given as a pseudogene. The CDR3 extends over 17 amino acids. CDR3 region: CASSSPLAGTAYNEQFF. CDR3 bases: TGTGCCAGCAGCAGCCCCTTGGCCGGGACAGCCTACAATGAGCAGTTCTTC.

V gene TRBV19 combines with J gene TRBJ1-1; unclear D gene. CDR1 is LNHDA, CDR2 SQIVND, per germline (reference sequence). This CDR3 is 13 amino acids long. V shed 8 bases and J shed 3 bases, with 13 bases lying between them. This CDR3 reads CASRRRPDTEAFF. The CDR3 region has the DNA TGTGCCAGTCGGCGGAGACCGGACACTGAAGCTTTCTTT.

The CDR3 protein is CASSLEGWGGELFF. DNA of the CDR3: TGTGCCAGCAGCTTAGAAGGGTGGGGCGGGGAGCTGTTTTTT. The chain couples TRBV11-3 to TRBJ2-2; the D is unclear. V was cut by 0 bases and J by 7 bases, with 9 bases left in between. The germline CDR1 and CDR2 sequences are SGHNT and YENEEA. This CDR3 is 14 amino acids long.

The chain has TRBV29-1 and TRBJ1-4, with 10 bases that match TRBD1. V lost 5 bases to trimming and J lost 10 bases; unmatched junction nucleotides: 13. Germline CDR1 reads SQVTM; CDR2 reads ANQGSEA. The CDR3 loop spans 15 amino acids. The CDR3 sequence: CSVYGYGQGGGKLFF. CDR3 DNA: TGCAGCGTTTACGGTTACGGACAGGGGGGTGGAAAACTGTTTTTT.

J is TRBJ2-1 and V is TRBV19; D may correspond to TRBD1 or TRBD2 (5 bases each). Germline CDR1 and CDR2: LNHDA and SQIVND (reference sequence). V was shortened by 3 bases and J by 10 bases, with 7 bases between the two germline ends. The CDR3 consists of 11 residues. The CDR3 is CASSMGVEQFF. The DNA of the CDR3 is TGTGCCAGTAGTATGGGGGTCGAGCAGTTCTTC.

As concerns this clone: The sample has other DNA sequences that encode this CDR3 too. CDR3 in amino acids: CASSDSDTGELFF. The CDR3 nucleotides are TGTGCCAGCAGTGACTCGGACACCGGGGAGCTGTTTTTT. The V and J genes are TRBV6-4 and TRBJ2-2; D gene unclear. This CDR3 is built from 13 residues. The ends were cut back, 0 bases at V and 3 bases at J, with 2 bases in the middle. Germline V lookup: CDR1 MRHNA, CDR2 SNTAGT.

The chain has TRBV7-2 and TRBJ1-1; D might be TRBD1 (5 bases). V was cut by 4 bases and J by 2 bases, with 17 bases left in between. This CDR3 is built from 16 residues. CDR1 and CDR2 from the germline V gene are SGHTA and FQGNSA. The CDR3 region has the DNA TGTGCCAGCAGCTACCTTCCCGGGGCACTAAACACTGAAGCTTTCTTT. Encoded protein: CASSYLPGALNTEAFF.

J is TRBJ2-1 and V is TRBV9; possibly TRBD2 for D (6 bases). CDR1 is SGDLS and CDR2 is YYNGEE in the germline V gene. The CDR3 sequence is 17 residues long. Trimming left V 2 bases short and J 4 bases short, with 19 bases between. CDR3 in DNA: TGTGCCAGCAGCGTCCGGGAGTCTTCTGGTGGATACAATGAGCAGTTCTTC. The encoded protein is CASSVRESSGGYNEQFF.

J is TRBJ2-7 and V is TRBV5-5; 8 bases are a match to TRBD1. The CDR3 loop spans 14 amino acids. V gave up 4 bases and J gave up 4 bases; unmatched junction bases: 7. Germline CDR1 reads SGHKS; CDR2 reads YYEKEE (reference sequence). The CDR3 sequence is CASSPDRVRYEQYF. The CDR3 DNA reads as TGTGCCAGCAGCCCGGACAGGGTTCGGTACGAGCAGTACTTC.

This sequence joins TRBV19 and TRBJ2-4, with D possibly TRBD1 on 7 matching bases. Germline lookup yields CDR1 LNHDA and CDR2 SQIVND (reference sequence). This CDR3 is 17 amino acids long. Deletions cut 7 bases from V and 3 bases from J, with 22 bases between. CDR3 loop: CASTETPPGGGKNIQYF. The CDR3 nucleotides are TGTGCCAGTACCGAGACCCCCCCAGGGGGAGGCAAAAACATTCAGTACTTC.

The chain is built from TRBV12-3 or TRBV12-4 and TRBJ2-7; TRBD1 is a possible D gene (6 bases). Trimming pared 5 bases from V and 0 bases from J, leaving 8 bases between. The CDR3 has 13 amino acids. This chain's CDR3 is CASSRDNSYEQYF. The CDR3, as DNA: TGTGCCAGCAGTCGGGACAACTCCTACGAGCAGTACTTC.

The chain recombines TRBV3-1 (or the pseudogene TRBV3-2) with TRBJ1-6; tentatively, D is TRBD1 (5 bases). The CDR3 sequence is 15 residues long. From germline, CDR1 is LGHDT and CDR2 YNNKEL (reference sequence). The V end lost 4 bases, the J end lost 7 bases, and 14 bases lay between the germline ends. The DNA of the CDR3 is TGTGCCAGCAGCCCAACGAACGAGGGGAATTCACCCCTCCACTTT. Its protein product is CASSPTNEGNSPLHF.

CDR3 in DNA: TGTGCCAGCAGCTTGGGGTCCGGGCTCATCTATGGCTACACCTTC. It is translated as CASSLGSGLIYGYTF. This rearrangement joins TRBV5-4 to TRBJ1-2; D is unresolved. Germline CDR1 reads SGHNT; CDR2 reads YYREEE (reference sequence). V lost 0 bases and J lost 4, with 13 bases in between. The CDR3 runs 15 residues.

The chain employs TRBV27 and TRBJ1-1; D unresolved. V was cut by 2 bases and J by 7 bases, with 17 bases left in between. Germline-derived CDR1 and CDR2 are MNHEY and SMNVEV (reference sequence). The CDR3 loop spans 15 amino acids. CDR3 in DNA: TGTGCCAGCAGTTTAACTACTTGGAAGGGTGGTGAAGCTTTCTTT. It codes for CASSLTTWKGGEAFF.